This T cell receptor (beta chain) was sequenced in a study of T cells after yellow fever vaccination. Study-wide results and limits: Contaminants from the bulk population, in the form of abundant clonotypes, could be found in FACS-sorted repertoires. The appearance of a small share of clonotypes in both CD4 and CD8 compartments was observed.

MiXCR was run by TCRdb on the 5' RACE reads, yielding one entry per CDR3 protein. The repertoire holds a few hundred thousand distinct CDR3 sequences, with around 3.9% as singletons. The V gene lost 0 bases and the J gene lost 6 bases, with 13 bases spanning the gap. The CDR3 consists of 15 residues. CDR1 LGHNA and CDR2 YSLEER come from the germline V gene. This clonotype was counted between two and nine times. Antigen specificity is unknown. This TCR was sampled from a man aged 18 to 35 who received the YFV17D yellow fever vaccine. V is TRBV4-3 and J is TRBJ2-3; D possibly uses TRBD1 or TRBD2 (5 bases each). The material sequenced was PBMCs, taken 5 days after the yellow fever booster vaccination. The CDR3 loop is CASSQDGTEKDTQYF. In DNA form, the CDR3 reads TGCGCCAGCAGCCAAGATGGGACGGAAAAGGATACGCAGTATTTT.